The 22 T cell receptor beta chains reported below all come from one sample, sequenced in a study of blood T cells in healthy people across ages. Alongside a J-beta primer mix, a sample-barcoded 5' primer served in a second PCR lasting about 6 to 11 cycles. One entry per CDR3 protein, called by TCRdb with MiXCR from the 5' RACE reads. The sample consists of a few hundred thousand distinct CDR3 sequences, about half of them appearing once. The specimen was blood. The receptors come from a man aged 55 to 70 in good health.

CDR3 nucleotides: TGTGCCAGCAGTGAATGGGGACTGAGATTGGGAGAGACCCAGTACTTC. This sequence encodes CASSEWGLRLGETQYF. V is TRBV2 and J is TRBJ2-5, with D possibly being TRBD2 (6 bases). The CDR3 is 16 residues long. Trimming removed 2 bases at V and 4 bases at J, with 17 bases between. The germline gives CDR1 SNHLY, CDR2 FYNNEI.

The V gene is TRBV5-6, the J gene TRBJ2-3, with 7 positions matching TRBD1. Germline CDR1 is SGHDT and CDR2 is YYEEEE. This CDR3 comprises 14 residues. V was clipped by 4 bases and J by 2 bases; unmatched bases: 4. In nucleotides, the CDR3 is TGTGCCAGCAGCGCACAGGGGTTCACAGATACGCAGTATTTT. Its translation: CASSAQGFTDTQYF.

V gene TRBV19 combines with J gene TRBJ2-6, with 7 bases fitting TRBD1. This CDR3 comprises 18 residues. V trimming: 7 bases; J trimming: 1 base; junction bases outside the gene matches: 13. Germline values: CDR1 LNHDA, CDR2 SQIVND (reference sequence). CDR3 DNA: TGTGCCAGTACCAAAGACCGGGACAGAAGATCTGGGGCCAACGTCCTGACTTTC. This gives the protein CASTKDRDRRSGANVLTF.

The chain employs TRBV2 and TRBJ2-6; TRBD1 matches 7 bases. The germline CDR1 and CDR2 sequences are SNHLY and FYNNEI. The CDR3 is 15 amino acids. V lost 6 bases and J lost 4; bases outside the gene matches: 6. CDR3 in DNA: TGTGCCAGCAGCCTACAGGGGTCAGGGGCCAACGTCCTGACTTTC. It encodes CASSLQGSGANVLTF.

The chain has TRBV20-1 and TRBJ2-2; no firm D call. V was pared by 0 bases and J by 11 bases, with 13 bases between. The CDR3 length is 13 residues. Germline assignment: CDR1 DFQATT and CDR2 SNEGSKA (reference sequence). CDR3: CSARDRYSPELFF. CDR3 DNA sequence: TGCAGTGCTAGAGATCGATACAGCCCAGAGCTGTTTTTT.

This chain joins TRBV7-3 and TRBJ2-3; D might be TRBD2 (6 bases). V gave up 8 bases and J gave up 3 bases, with 12 bases separating them. Germline values: CDR1 SGHTA, CDR2 FQGTGA. The CDR3 contains 13 residues. DNA of the CDR3: TGTGCCAGCGGCTCGGGAGTGACAGATACGCAGTATTTT. It is translated as CASGSGVTDTQYF. Together with reference TRBV7-3 and TRBJ2-3, the CDR3 gives the full variable domain: GAGVSQTPSNKVTEKGKYVELRCDPISGHTALYWYRQSLGQGPEFLIYFQGTGAADDSGLPNDRFFAVRPEGSVSTLKIQRTERGDSAVYLCASGSGVTDTQYFGPGTRLTVL.

The chain recombines TRBV6-1 with TRBJ2-5; perhaps TRBD1 as D (5 bases). The CDR3 has 11 residues. Germline V CDR1 and CDR2: MNHNS, SASEGT. Between the trimmed V and J ends, which lost 11 bases and 11 bases, there was a span of 18 bases. In nucleotides, the CDR3 is TGTGCCGGACAAACATACAATGAACAGTACTTC. Amino acid sequence: CAGQTYNEQYF.

The rearrangement links TRBV9 to TRBJ1-2; a possible D gene is TRBD1 (6 bases). The CDR3 sequence is 15 residues long. Germline assignment: CDR1 SGDLS and CDR2 YYNGEE. The ends were cut back, 0 bases at V and 4 bases at J, with 13 bases in the middle. For the CDR3, the DNA is TGTGCCAGCAGCGTAGGGACAGCATCCTTCTATGGCTACACCTTC. Protein: CASSVGTASFYGYTF.

V usage is TRBV28 and J usage is TRBJ2-3, with 11 bases lining up with TRBD2. Trimming cost V 5 bases and J 2 bases; bases outside gene matches: 9. There are 17 residues in the CDR3. Per the germline V gene, CDR1 is MDHEN and CDR2 is SYDVKM. CDR3 sequence (DNA): TGTGCCAGCAGTCCACCGGGACTAGCGGCCGTCACAGATACGCAGTATTTT. Translating gives CASSPPGLAAVTDTQYF.

The rearrangement uses TRBV20-1 and TRBJ2-4; TRBD2 matches at 9 bases. The assigned J gene may be wrong: the sequence end matches TRBJ2-7 better. Germline V gene sequence: CDR1 DFQATT, CDR2 SNEGSKA (reference sequence). This CDR3 has 14 residues. The CDR3 region has the DNA TGCAGTGCTAGATTTCCTAGCGGGAACTACGAGCAGTACTTC. Translating it yields CSARFPSGNYEQYF.

The CDR3 nucleotides read TGTGCCAGCAGTACCGGACAGGGGGCGGACACTGAAGCTTTCTTT. Translation: CASSTGQGADTEAFF. The chain joins TRBV6-4 to TRBJ1-1; TRBD1 agrees at 11 bases. The germline V gene encodes CDR1 MRHNA and CDR2 SNTAGT. There are 15 residues in the CDR3. V lost 5 bases, J lost 3 bases, and 5 bases stayed unmatched.

This clonotype was seen a few times. This sequence joins TRBV28 and TRBJ2-4; no clear D. The CDR3 has 13 residues. Germline CDR1 reads MDHEN; CDR2 reads SYDVKM. V lost 5 bases and J lost 3, with 8 bases in between. The DNA of the CDR3 is TGTGCCAGCAGTCCCTCCCACAAAAACATTCAGTACTTC. Its protein product is CASSPSHKNIQYF.

This clonotype was seen at least ten times. CDR3 in DNA: TGTGCCAGCAGCCTCAACAGGGGGCAAGAGACCCAGTACTTC. Protein sequence: CASSLNRGQETQYF. The chain couples TRBV7-2 to TRBJ2-5; 8 bases are a match to TRBD1. The germline V gene has CDR1 SGHTA and CDR2 FQGNSA. The CDR3 sequence is 14 residues long. The trim removed 5 bases at V and 2 bases at J, leaving 4 bases unmatched.

This rearrangement joins TRBV5-1 to TRBJ2-3; 12 bases match TRBD2. Germline V CDR1 and CDR2: SGHRS, YFSETQ. CDR3 length: 16 residues. The V segment lost 4 bases and the J segment 0 bases; nucleotides outside the gene matches: 3. The CDR3 DNA is TGCGCCAGCAGCCGGACTAGCGGGGCGAGCACAGATACGCAGTATTTT. Translated, it gives CASSRTSGASTDTQYF. Full variable domain (remainder filled in from reference TRBV5-1 and TRBJ2-3): KAGVTQTPRYLIKTRGQQVTLSCSPISGHRSVSWYQQTPGQGLQFLFEYFSETQRNKGNFPGRFSGRQFSNSRSEMNVSTLELGDSALYLCASSRTSGASTDTQYFGPGTRLTVL.

The chain combines TRBV20-1 with TRBJ2-7; D is possibly TRBD1 (5 bases). CDR3 length equals 13 residues. Germline CDR1 is DFQATT and CDR2 is SNEGSKA (reference sequence). V was pared by 3 bases and J by 3 bases, with 12 bases between. This CDR3 is CSASPGPNYEQYF. The CDR3 nucleotides are TGCAGTGCTAGTCCAGGGCCTAACTACGAGCAGTACTTC.

The chain employs TRBV30 and TRBJ1-2; D gene ambiguous. CDR3 size: 15 residues. Germline CDR1 reads GTSNPN; CDR2 reads SVGIG (reference sequence). Trimming left V 0 bases short and J 4 bases short, with 15 bases between. CDR3 in amino acids: CAWSVLGPQSYGYTF. The CDR3 bases are TGTGCCTGGAGTGTACTCGGACCCCAAAGCTATGGCTACACCTTC.

This clonotype was detected only a few times. The V gene is TRBV5-1, the J gene TRBJ2-1; 8 nucleotides agree with TRBD2. CDR3 size: 17 residues. CDR1 is SGHRS, CDR2 YFSETQ, per germline. V trimming: 0 bases; J trimming: 6 bases; junction bases outside the gene matches: 11. CDR3 coding DNA: TGCGCCAGCAGCTTGGGTCTAGCGGGCCTGGGCGGCAATGAGCAGTTCTTC. Protein product: CASSLGLAGLGGNEQFF.

CDR3: CAISHPPGRVSYEQYF. Here the CDR3 DNA reads TGTGCCATCAGTCACCCCCCAGGGAGGGTTTCCTACGAGCAGTACTTC. The rearrangement joins TRBV10-3 to TRBJ2-7; TRBD2 agrees at 7 bases. The junction had 11 bases not matched to a gene; V was cut back by 5 bases and J by 1 base. CDR1 and CDR2 from the germline V gene are ENHRY and SYGVKD. The CDR3 runs to 16 residues.

This clonotype was picked up a small number of times. CDR3 nucleotide sequence: TGTGCCAGCAGCCCCCTAACTAGCGCGGACGAGCAGTACTTC. Protein sequence: CASSPLTSADEQYF. The V gene is TRBV7-9, the J gene TRBJ2-7; 7 nucleotides agree with TRBD2. V was pared by 5 bases and J by 5 bases, with 9 bases of the junction left unmatched. Germline V gene lookup returns CDR1 SEHNR and CDR2 FQNEAQ (reference sequence). This CDR3 region has 14 residues.

The chain links TRBV14 to TRBJ2-4; 7 nucleotides align to TRBD1. Matching the DNA end better, TRBJ2-5 makes the J call doubtful. The CDR3 extends over 15 amino acids. The V gene's germline CDR1 is SGHDN and CDR2 FVKESK. Written as DNA, the CDR3 is TGTGCCAGCAGCTATCGACAGGGACGGCAAGAGACCCAGTACTTC. Its protein product is CASSYRQGRQETQYF.

The rearrangement links TRBV5-4 to TRBJ2-5, with D possibly being TRBD2 (6 bases). The J call could be wrong; TRBJ2-7 is a better fit for the DNA end. CDR3 length: 16 residues. Germline V CDR1 and CDR2: SGHNT, YYREEE (reference sequence). CDR3 sequence: CASSSRDWGDSYEQYF. In DNA, the CDR3 is TGTGCCAGCAGCAGTAGGGACTGGGGGGACTCCTACGAGCAGTACTTC.

As to this clonotype: A read error may explain this, as a much larger clone is one base away. This chain's CDR3 is CASTRRWKEQFF. DNA for the CDR3: TGTGCCAGCACCAGGAGGTGGAAGGAGCAGTTCTTC. This chain joins TRBV7-9 and TRBJ2-1, with a tentative D call TRBD2 (5 bases). V gave up 7 bases and J gave up 10 bases, with 14 bases separating them. There are 12 residues in the CDR3. In germline, CDR1 is SEHNR, CDR2 FQNEAQ (reference sequence).